This T cell receptor beta chain was sequenced during a study of blood T cell repertoires in COVID-19. Whole-study context: Researchers got acute and convalescent COVID-19 samples from the United States, Italy and Spain. PBMCs, B-cell-depleted T cells, or T cells provided the cDNA or gDNA that made up the material.

Original data processing: From reference gene primer amplification, estimates of nucleated cell counts were derived. Measured with immunoSEQ multiplex PCR; TCRdb has only the in-frame clones, and not every one. That table gives V, J and clone size, and the DNA gave D and trimming. This table has just over 250,000 clones, about 88% appearing once. Germline CDR1 reads DFQATT; CDR2 reads SNEGSKA (reference sequence). The ends lost 3 bases at V and 0 bases at J; junction bases unmatched: 8. CDR3 length: 15 residues. This sequence joins TRBV20-1 and TRBJ2-7, with 7 bases fitting TRBD2. This TCR derives from a man between 60 and 75 years old who had recovered from COVID-19. The sample was peripheral blood. In DNA, the CDR3 is TGCAGTGCTAGTCTGGGAGCGGGGTTCTCCTACGAGCAGTACTTC. This sequence encodes CSASLGAGFSYEQYF.